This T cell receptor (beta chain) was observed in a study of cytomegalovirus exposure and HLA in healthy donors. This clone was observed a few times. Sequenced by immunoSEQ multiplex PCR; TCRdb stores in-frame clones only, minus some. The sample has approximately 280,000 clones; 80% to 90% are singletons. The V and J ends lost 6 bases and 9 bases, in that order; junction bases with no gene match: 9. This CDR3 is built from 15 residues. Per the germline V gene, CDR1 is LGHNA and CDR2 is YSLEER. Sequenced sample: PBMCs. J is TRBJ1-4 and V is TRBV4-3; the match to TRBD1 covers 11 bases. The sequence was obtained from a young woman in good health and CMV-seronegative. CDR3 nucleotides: TGCGCCAGCAGTAAAAAGGGGACAGGGGGACAAAAACTGTTTTTT. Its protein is CASSKKGTGGQKLFF.